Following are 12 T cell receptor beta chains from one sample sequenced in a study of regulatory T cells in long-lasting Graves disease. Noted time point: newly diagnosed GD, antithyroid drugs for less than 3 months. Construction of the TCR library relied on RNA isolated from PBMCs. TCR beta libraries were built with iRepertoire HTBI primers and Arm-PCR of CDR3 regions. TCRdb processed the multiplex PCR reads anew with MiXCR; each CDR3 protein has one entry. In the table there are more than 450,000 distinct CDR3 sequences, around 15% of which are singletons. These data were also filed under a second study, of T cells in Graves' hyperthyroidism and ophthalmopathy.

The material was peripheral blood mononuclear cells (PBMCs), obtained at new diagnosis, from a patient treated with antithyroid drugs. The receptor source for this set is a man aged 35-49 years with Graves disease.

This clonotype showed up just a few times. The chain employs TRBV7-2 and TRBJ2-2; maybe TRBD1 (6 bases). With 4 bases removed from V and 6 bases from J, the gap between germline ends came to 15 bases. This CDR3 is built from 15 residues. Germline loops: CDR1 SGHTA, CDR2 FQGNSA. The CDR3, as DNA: TGTGCCAGCAGCTCACAGGGTTTTGGTTCCGGGGAGCTGTTTTTT. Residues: CASSSQGFGSGELFF. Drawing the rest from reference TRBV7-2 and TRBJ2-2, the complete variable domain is GAGVSQSPSNKVTEKGKDVELRCDPISGHTALYWYRQSLGQGLEFLIYFQGNSAPDKSGLPSDRFSAERTGGSVSTLTIQRTQQEDSAVYLCASSSQGFGSGELFFGEGSRLTVL.

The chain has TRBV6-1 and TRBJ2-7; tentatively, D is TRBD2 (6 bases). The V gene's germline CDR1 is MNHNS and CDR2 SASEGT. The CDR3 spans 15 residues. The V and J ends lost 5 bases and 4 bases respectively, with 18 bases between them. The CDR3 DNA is TGTGCCAGCAGTCCCATAGGTAGCGGAATGTACGAGCAGTACTTC. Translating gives CASSPIGSGMYEQYF.

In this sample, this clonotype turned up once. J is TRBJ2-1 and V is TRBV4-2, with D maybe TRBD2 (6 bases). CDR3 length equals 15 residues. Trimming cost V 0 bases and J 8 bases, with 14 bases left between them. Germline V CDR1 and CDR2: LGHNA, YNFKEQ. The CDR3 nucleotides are TGTGCCAGCAGCCAAGAGTGGGTTAGCGGCGATGAGCAGTTCTTC. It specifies CASSQEWVSGDEQFF.

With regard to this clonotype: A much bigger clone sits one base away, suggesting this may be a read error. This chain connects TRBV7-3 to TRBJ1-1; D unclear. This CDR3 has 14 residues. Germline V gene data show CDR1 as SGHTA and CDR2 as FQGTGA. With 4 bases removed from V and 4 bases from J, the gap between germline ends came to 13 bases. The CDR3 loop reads CASSSRPVCTEAFF. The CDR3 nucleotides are TGTGCCAGCAGCTCCCGGCCCGTGTGCACTGAAGCTTTCTTT.

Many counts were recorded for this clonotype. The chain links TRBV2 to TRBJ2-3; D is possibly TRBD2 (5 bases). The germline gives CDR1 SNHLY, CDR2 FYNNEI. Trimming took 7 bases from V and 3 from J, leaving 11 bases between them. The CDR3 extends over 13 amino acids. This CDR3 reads CASNAEVTDTQYF. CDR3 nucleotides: TGTGCCAGCAATGCGGAGGTGACAGATACGCAGTATTTT. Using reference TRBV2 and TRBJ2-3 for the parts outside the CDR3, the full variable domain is EPEVTQTPSHQVTQMGQEVILRCVPISNHLYFYWYRQILGQKVEFLVSFYNNEISEKSEIFDDQFSVERPDGSNFTLKIRSTKLEDSAMYFCASNAEVTDTQYFGPGTRLTVL.

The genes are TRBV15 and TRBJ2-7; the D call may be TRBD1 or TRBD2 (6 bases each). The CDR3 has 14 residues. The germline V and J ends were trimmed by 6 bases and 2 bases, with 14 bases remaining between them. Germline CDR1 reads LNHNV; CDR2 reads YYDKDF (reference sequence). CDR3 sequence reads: CATSRGATTYEQYF. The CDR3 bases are TGTGCCACCAGTAGGGGGGCTACTACCTACGAGCAGTACTTC.

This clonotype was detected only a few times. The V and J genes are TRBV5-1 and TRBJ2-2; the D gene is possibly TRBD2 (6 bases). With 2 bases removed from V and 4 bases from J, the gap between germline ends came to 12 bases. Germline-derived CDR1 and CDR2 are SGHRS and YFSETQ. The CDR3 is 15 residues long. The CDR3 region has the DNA TGCGCCAGCAGCTTTATGGAGGGAAGCACCGGGGAGCTGTTTTTT. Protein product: CASSFMEGSTGELFF.

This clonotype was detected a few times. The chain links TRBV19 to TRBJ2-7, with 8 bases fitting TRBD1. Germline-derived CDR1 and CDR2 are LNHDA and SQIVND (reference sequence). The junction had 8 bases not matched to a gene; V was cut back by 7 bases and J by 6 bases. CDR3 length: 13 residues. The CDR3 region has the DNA TGTGCCAGTACCGACAGGGGTCGAGGCGAGCAGTACTTC. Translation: CASTDRGRGEQYF. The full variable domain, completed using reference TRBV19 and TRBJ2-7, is DGGITQSPKYLFRKEGQNVTLSCEQNLNHDAMYWYRQDPGQGLRLIYYSQIVNDFQKGDIAEGYSVSREKKESFPLTVTSAQKNPTAFYLCASTDRGRGEQYFGPGTRLTVT.

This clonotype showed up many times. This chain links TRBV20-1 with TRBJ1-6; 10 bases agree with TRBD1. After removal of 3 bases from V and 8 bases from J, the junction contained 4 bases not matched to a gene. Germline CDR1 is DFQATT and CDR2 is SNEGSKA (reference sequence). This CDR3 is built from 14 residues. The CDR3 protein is CSASAGTGDSPLHF. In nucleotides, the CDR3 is TGCAGTGCTAGTGCCGGGACAGGGGATTCACCCCTCCACTTT.

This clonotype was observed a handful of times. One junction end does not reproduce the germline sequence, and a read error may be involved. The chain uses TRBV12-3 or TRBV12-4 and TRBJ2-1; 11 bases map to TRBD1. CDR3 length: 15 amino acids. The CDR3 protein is CASSFRTGGYDEQFF. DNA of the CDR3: TGTGCCAGCAGTTTCCGGACAGGGGGCTACGATGAGCAGTTCTTC.

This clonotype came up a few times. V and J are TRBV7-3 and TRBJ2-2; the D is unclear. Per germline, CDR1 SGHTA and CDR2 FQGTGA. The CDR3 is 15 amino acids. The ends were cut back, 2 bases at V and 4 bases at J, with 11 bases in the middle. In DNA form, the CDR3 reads TGTGCCAGCAGCTTAGGTCAGCCTGGCACCGGGGAGCTGTTTTTT. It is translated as CASSLGQPGTGELFF.

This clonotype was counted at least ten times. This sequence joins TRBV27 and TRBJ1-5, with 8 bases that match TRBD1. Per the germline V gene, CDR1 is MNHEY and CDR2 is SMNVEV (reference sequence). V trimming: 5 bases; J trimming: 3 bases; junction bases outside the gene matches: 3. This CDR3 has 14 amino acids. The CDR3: CASSRTGFNQPQHF. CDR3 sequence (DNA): TGTGCCAGCAGTCGGACAGGGTTCAATCAGCCCCAGCATTTT.